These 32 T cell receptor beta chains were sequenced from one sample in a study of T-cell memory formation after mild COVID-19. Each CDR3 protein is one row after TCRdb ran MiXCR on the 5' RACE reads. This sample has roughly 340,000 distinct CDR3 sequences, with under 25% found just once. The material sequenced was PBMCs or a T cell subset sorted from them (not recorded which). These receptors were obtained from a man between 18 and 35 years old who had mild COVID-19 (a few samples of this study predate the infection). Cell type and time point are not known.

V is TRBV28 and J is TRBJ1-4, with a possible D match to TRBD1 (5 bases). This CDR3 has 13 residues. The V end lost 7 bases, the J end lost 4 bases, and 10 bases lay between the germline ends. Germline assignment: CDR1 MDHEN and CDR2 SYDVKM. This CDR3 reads CASTDSVNEKLFF. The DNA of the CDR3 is TGTGCCAGCACCGACAGCGTTAATGAAAAACTGTTTTTT.

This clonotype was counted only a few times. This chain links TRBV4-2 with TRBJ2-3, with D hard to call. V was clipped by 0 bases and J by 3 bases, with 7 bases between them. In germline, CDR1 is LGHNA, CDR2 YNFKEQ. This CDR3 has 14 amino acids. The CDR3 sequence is CASSQEAYTDTQYF. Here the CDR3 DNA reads TGTGCCAGCAGCCAAGAGGCTTATACAGATACGCAGTATTTT.

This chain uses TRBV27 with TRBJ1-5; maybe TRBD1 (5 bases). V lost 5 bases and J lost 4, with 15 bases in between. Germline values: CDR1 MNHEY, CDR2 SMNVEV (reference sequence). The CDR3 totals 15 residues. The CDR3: CASSPAGIQNQPQHF. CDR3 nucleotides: TGTGCCAGCAGTCCAGCAGGGATTCAAAATCAGCCCCAGCATTTT.

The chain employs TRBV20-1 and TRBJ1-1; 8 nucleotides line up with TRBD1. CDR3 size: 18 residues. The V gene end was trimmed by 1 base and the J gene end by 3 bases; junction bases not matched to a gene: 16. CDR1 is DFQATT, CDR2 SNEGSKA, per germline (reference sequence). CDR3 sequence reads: CSARGRTGKGIGDTEAFF. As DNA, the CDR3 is TGCAGTGCTAGAGGCCGGACAGGGAAGGGTATCGGGGACACTGAAGCTTTCTTT.

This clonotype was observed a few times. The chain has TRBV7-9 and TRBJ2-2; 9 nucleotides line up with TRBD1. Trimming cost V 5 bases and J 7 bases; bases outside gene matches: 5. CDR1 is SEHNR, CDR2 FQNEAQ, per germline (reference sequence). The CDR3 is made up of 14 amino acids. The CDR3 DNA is TGTGCCAGCAGCGCCGGGACAGGGCTCGGGGAGCTGTTTTTT. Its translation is CASSAGTGLGELFF.

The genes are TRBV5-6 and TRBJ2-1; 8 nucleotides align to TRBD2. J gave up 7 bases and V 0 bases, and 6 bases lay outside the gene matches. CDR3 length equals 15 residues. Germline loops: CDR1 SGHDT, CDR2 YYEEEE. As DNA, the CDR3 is TGTGCCAGCAGCTTGGTCGGGACTAGAGAGAATGAGCAGTTCTTC. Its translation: CASSLVGTRENEQFF.

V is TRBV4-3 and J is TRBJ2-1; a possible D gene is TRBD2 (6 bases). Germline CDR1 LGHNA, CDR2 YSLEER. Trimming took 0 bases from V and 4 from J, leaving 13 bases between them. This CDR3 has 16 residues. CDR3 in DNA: TGCGCCAGCAGCCAAGAACCTAGCGAAAATTACAATGAGCAGTTCTTC. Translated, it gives CASSQEPSENYNEQFF.

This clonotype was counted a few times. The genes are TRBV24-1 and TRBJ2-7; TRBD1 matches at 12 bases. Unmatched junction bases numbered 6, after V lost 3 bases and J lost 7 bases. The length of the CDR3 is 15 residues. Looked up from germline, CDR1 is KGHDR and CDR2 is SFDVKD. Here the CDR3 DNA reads TGTGCCACCAGTGATCGGGACAGGGGGCTCGGAGAGCAGTACGTC. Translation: CATSDRDRGLGEQYV.

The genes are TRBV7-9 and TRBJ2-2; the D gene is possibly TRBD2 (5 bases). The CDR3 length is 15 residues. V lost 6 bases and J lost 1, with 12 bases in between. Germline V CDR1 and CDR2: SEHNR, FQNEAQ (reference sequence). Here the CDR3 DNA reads TGTGCCAGCAGAAATTTCCGGGAGAACACCGGGGAGCTGTTTTTT. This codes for CASRNFRENTGELFF.

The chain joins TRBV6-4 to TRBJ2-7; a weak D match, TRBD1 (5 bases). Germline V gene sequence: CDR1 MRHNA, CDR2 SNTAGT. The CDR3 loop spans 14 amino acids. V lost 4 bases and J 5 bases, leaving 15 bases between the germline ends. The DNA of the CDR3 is TGTGCCAGCAGTGGTTACAGGTGCCACCACGAGCAGTACGTC. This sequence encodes CASSGYRCHHEQYV.

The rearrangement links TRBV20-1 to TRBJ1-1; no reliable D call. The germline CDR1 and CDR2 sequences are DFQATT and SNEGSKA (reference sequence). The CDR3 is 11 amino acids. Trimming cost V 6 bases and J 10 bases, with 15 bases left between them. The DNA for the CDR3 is TGCAGTGCCATATTGGCGCCCCGAGCTTTCTTT. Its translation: CSAILAPRAFF.

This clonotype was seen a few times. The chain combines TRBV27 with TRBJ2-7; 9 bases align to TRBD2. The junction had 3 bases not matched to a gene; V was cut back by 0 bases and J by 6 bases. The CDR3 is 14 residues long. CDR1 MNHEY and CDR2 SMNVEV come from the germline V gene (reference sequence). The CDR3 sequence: CASSLSGTSSEQYF. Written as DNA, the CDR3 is TGTGCCAGCAGTTTATCCGGGACTAGCTCCGAGCAGTACTTC.

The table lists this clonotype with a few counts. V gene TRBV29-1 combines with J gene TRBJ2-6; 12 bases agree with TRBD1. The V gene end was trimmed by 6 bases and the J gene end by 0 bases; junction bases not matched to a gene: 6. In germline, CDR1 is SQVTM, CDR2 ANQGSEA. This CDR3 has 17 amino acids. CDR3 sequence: CSVAGTGGFSGANVLTF. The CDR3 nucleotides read TGCAGCGTCGCCGGGACAGGGGGCTTCTCTGGGGCCAACGTCCTGACTTTC.

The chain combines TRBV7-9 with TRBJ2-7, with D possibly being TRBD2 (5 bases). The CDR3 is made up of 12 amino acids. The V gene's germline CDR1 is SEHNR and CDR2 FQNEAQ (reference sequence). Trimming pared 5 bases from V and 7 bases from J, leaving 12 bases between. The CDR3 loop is CASSPASGEQYV. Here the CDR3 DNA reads TGTGCCAGCAGCCCGGCCTCGGGAGAGCAGTACGTC.

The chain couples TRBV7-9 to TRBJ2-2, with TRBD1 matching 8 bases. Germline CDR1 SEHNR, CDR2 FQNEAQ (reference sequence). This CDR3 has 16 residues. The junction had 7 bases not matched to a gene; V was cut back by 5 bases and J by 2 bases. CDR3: CASSTTGQVNTGELFF. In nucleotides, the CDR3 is TGTGCCAGCAGCACCACGGGACAGGTAAACACCGGGGAGCTGTTTTTT.

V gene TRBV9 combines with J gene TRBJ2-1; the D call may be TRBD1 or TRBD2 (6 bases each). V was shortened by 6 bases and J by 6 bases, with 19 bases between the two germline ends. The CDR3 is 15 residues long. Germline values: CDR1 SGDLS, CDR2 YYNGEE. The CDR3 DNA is TGTGCCAGCACCACGAGGGGGGCTCCCGGCAATGAGCAGTTCTTC. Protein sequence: CASTTRGAPGNEQFF.

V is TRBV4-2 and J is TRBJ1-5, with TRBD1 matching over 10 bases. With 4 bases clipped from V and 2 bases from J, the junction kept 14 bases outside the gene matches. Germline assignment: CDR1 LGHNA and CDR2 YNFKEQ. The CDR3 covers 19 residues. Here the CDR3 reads CASSRTGTGDALGNQPQHF. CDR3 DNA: TGTGCCAGCAGCCGGACCGGGACAGGGGACGCTTTGGGCAATCAGCCCCAGCATTTT.

In DNA, the CDR3 is TGCGCCAGCAGCCCAACGATCATCTCCTACAATGAGCAGTTCTTC. It specifies CASSPTIISYNEQFF. The chain carries TRBV5-1 and TRBJ2-1, with unresolved D. Trimming took off 4 bases at V and 0 bases at J, with 11 bases between the two ends. CDR1 is SGHRS, CDR2 YFSETQ, per germline. This CDR3 region has 15 residues.

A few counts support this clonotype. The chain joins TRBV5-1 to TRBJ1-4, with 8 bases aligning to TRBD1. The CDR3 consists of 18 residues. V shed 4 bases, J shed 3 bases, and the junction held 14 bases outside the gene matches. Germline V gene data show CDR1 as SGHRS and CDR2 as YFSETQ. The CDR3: CASSRDRLGSRPNEKLFF. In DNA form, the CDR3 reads TGCGCCAGCAGCAGGGACAGGTTGGGATCGCGGCCTAATGAAAAACTGTTTTTT. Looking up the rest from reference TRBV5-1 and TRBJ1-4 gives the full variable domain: KAGVTQTPRYLIKTRGQQVTLSCSPISGHRSVSWYQQTPGQGLQFLFEYFSETQRNKGNFPGRFSGRQFSNSRSEMNVSTLELGDSALYLCASSRDRLGSRPNEKLFFGSGTQLSVL.

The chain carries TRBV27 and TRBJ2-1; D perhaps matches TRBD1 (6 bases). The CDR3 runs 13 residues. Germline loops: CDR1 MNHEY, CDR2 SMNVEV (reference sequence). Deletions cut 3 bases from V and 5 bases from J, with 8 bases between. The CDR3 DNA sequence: TGTGCCAGCAGTTTCGACAGGAACAATGAGCAGTTCTTC. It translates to CASSFDRNNEQFF.

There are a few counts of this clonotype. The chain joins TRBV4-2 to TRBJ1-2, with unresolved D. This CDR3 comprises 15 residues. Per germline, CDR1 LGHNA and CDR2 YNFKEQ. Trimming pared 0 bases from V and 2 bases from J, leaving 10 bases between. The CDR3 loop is CASSQEGSPNYGYTF. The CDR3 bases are TGTGCCAGCAGCCAAGAAGGCTCACCCAACTATGGCTACACCTTC.

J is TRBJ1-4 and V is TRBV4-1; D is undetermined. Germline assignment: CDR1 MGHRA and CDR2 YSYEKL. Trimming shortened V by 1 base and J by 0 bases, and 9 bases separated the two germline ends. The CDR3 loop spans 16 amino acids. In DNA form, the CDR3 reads TGCGCCAGCAGCCAAGTCTTCCCCGCAACTAATGAAAAACTGTTTTTT. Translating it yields CASSQVFPATNEKLFF.

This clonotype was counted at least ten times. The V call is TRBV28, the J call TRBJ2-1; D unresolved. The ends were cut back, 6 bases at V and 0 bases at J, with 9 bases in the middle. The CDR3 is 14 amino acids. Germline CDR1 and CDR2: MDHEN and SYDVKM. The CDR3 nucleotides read TGTGCCAGCAGCCCTCACGGCTCCTACAATGAGCAGTTCTTC. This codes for CASSPHGSYNEQFF.

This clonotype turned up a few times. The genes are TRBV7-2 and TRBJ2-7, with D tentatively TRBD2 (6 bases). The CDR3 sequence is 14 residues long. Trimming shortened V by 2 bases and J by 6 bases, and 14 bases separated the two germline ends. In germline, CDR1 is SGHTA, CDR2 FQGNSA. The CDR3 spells CASSLREPIPEQYF. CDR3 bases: TGTGCCAGCAGCTTACGGGAGCCTATCCCCGAGCAGTACTTC.

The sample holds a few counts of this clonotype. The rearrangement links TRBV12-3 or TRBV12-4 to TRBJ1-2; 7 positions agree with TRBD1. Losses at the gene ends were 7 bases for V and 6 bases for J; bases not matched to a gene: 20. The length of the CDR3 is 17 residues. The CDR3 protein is CASTFPLGTVNSDGYTF. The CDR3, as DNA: TGTGCCAGCACCTTCCCCTTAGGGACAGTCAATTCCGATGGCTACACCTTC.

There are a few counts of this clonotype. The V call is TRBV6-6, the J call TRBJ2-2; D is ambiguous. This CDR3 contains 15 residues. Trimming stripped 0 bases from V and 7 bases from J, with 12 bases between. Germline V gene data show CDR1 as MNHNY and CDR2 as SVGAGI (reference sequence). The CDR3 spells CASSYSISGIGELFF. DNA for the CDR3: TGTGCCAGCAGTTACTCGATCTCTGGGATCGGGGAGCTGTTTTTT.

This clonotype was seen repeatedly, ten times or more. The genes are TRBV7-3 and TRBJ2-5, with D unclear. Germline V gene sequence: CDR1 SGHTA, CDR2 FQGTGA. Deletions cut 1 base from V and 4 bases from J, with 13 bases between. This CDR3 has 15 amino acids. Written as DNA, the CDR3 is TGTGCCAGCAGCTTAATAGGGCTGGATGGAGAGACCCAGTACTTC. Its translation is CASSLIGLDGETQYF.

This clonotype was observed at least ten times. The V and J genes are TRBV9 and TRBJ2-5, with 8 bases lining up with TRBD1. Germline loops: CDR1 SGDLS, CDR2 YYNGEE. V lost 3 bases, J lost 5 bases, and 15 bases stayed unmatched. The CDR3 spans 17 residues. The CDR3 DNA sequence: TGTGCCAGCAGCGAGCGCCTGGGCAGGGGGCCTATCGAGACCCAGTACTTC. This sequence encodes CASSERLGRGPIETQYF.

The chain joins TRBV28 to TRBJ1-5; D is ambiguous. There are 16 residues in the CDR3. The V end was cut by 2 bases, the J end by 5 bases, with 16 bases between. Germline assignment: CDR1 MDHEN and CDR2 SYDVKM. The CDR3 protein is CASSLRLVFSDQPQHF. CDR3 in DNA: TGTGCCAGCAGTTTACGGCTGGTTTTTTCCGATCAGCCCCAGCATTTT.

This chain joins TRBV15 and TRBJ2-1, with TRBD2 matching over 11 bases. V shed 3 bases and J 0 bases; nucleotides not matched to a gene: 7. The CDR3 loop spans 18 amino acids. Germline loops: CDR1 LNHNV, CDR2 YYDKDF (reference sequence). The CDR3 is CATSRYTSGGLSYNEQFF. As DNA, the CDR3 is TGTGCCACCAGCAGGTATACTAGCGGGGGCCTCTCCTACAATGAGCAGTTCTTC.

The CDR3 DNA reads as TGTGCCAGCAGCCGTTGGAGGGGGACCTACAATGAGCAGTTCTTC. Its protein product is CASSRWRGTYNEQFF. The gene calls are TRBV11-2 and TRBJ2-1; the D gene could be TRBD1 or TRBD2 (6 bases each). Trimming stripped 5 bases from V and 2 bases from J, with 13 bases between. This CDR3 is 15 amino acids long. The germline gives CDR1 SGHAT, CDR2 FQNNGV.

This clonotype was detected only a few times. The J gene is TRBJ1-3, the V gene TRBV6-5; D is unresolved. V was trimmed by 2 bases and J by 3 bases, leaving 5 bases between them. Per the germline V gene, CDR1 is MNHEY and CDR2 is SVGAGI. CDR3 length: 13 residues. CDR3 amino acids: CASSYGSGNTIYF. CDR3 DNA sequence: TGTGCCAGCAGTTACGGGAGTGGAAACACCATATATTTT.